Listed below are T cell receptor beta chains from one sample, sequenced in a study of OX40 agonist ivuxolimab in advanced cancers. The assay was immunoSEQ multiplex PCR, and TCRdb's table has in-frame clones only and misses some. Seen here are roughly 75,000 clones, more than 70% observed once, and the top ten hold 5.5% to 7%. This specimen was CD4+ or CD8+ T cells sorted from blood, taken in a trial of the OX40 agonist ivuxolimab. Every receptor here comes from an adult with an advanced solid tumor such as melanoma, head and neck, liver or kidney cancer. CDR3s include the opening cysteine and the closing phenylalanine or tryptophan. The order of the fields is CDR3 length, clone size, D gene, V gene, J gene, CDR3 protein, CDR3 DNA. The D gene is left open where the match is weak. Expanded clones get a size class; other rows say once, few or many, or leave the size out.

CDR3 length: 15; clone size: .; D gene: .; V gene: TRBV5-1; J gene: TRBJ1-2; CDR3 protein: CASSLASDGLRGYTF; CDR3 DNA: TGCGCCAGCAGCTTGGCCTCGGACGGACTAAGAGGCTACACCTTC
CDR3 length: 16; clone size: .; D gene: TRBD2; V gene: TRBV18; J gene: TRBJ2-7; CDR3 protein: CASSFLKGRETREQYF; CDR3 DNA: TGTGCCAGCTCGTTCCTAAAAGGGAGGGAGACACGGGAGCAGTACTTC
CDR3 length: 15; clone size: .; D gene: .; V gene: TRBV6-5; J gene: TRBJ1-6; CDR3 protein: CASSLGQGFRSPLHF; CDR3 DNA: TGTGCCAGCAGCCTAGGGCAGGGGTTTAGATCACCCCTCCACTTT
CDR3 length: 15; clone size: .; D gene: .; V gene: TRBV7-6; J gene: TRBJ1-3; CDR3 protein: CASSLSDGPGNTIYF; CDR3 DNA: TGTGCCAGCAGCTTATCCGACGGTCCTGGAAACACCATATATTTT
CDR3 length: 14; clone size: .; D gene: .; V gene: TRBV6-5; J gene: TRBJ2-3; CDR3 protein: CASSPTHPSDTQYF; CDR3 DNA: TGTGCCAGCAGCCCGACCCACCCGAGCGATACGCAGTATTTT
CDR3 length: 13; clone size: .; D gene: TRBD1; V gene: TRBV19; J gene: TRBJ2-7; CDR3 protein: CASSLTGADEQYF; CDR3 DNA: TGTGCCAGTAGTTTGACAGGGGCCGACGAGCAGTACTTC
CDR3 length: 12; clone size: .; D gene: .; V gene: TRBV6-6; J gene: TRBJ2-7; CDR3 protein: CASSRDRIEQYF; CDR3 DNA: TGTGCCAGCAGTCGCGACAGAATCGAGCAGTACTTC
CDR3 length: 14; clone size: .; D gene: .; V gene: TRBV19; J gene: TRBJ2-2; CDR3 protein: CASDGTGGRGELFF; CDR3 DNA: TGTGCCAGTGATGGGACTGGGGGACGTGGGGAGCTGTTTTTT
CDR3 length: 16; clone size: .; D gene: TRBD2; V gene: TRBV7-2; J gene: TRBJ2-2; CDR3 protein: CASSLDAGADTGELFF; CDR3 DNA: TGTGCCAGCAGCTTAGACGCGGGAGCTGACACCGGGGAGCTGTTTTTT
CDR3 length: 10; clone size: .; D gene: .; V gene: TRBV20-1; J gene: TRBJ2-3; CDR3 protein: CSATSDTQYF; CDR3 DNA: TGCAGTGCTACCTCGGATACGCAGTATTTT
CDR3 length: 11; clone size: .; D gene: .; V gene: TRBV11-3; J gene: TRBJ2-7; CDR3 protein: CASSLRLEQYF; CDR3 DNA: TGTGCCAGCAGCTTAAGACTCGAGCAGTACTTC
CDR3 length: 16; clone size: once; D gene: TRBD1; V gene: TRBV11-2; J gene: TRBJ2-7; CDR3 protein: CASSLALDRDPYEQYF; CDR3 DNA: TGTGCCAGCAGCTTAGCTTTAGACAGGGATCCCTACGAGCAGTACTTC
CDR3 length: 12; clone size: once; D gene: TRBD1; V gene: TRBV5-1; J gene: TRBJ1-2; CDR3 protein: CASSGDRAGYTF; CDR3 DNA: TGCGCCAGCTCGGGAGACAGGGCTGGCTACACCTTC
CDR3 length: 17; clone size: .; D gene: .; V gene: TRBV15; J gene: TRBJ1-4; CDR3 protein: CATRSRRRTGSNEKLFF; CDR3 DNA: TGTGCCACCCGAAGCAGAAGGAGGACGGGTTCCAATGAAAAACTGTTTTTT
CDR3 length: 11; clone size: .; D gene: .; V gene: TRBV2; J gene: TRBJ2-5; CDR3 protein: CASKALETQYF; CDR3 DNA: TGTGCCAGCAAAGCACTAGAGACCCAGTACTTC
CDR3 length: 14; clone size: .; D gene: .; V gene: TRBV6-1; J gene: TRBJ2-2; CDR3 protein: CASMDWGEGGELFF; CDR3 DNA: TGTGCCAGCATGGACTGGGGAGAGGGCGGGGAGCTGTTTTTT
CDR3 length: 15; clone size: .; D gene: .; V gene: TRBV6-6; J gene: TRBJ2-3; CDR3 protein: CASSLPGGRTDTQYF; CDR3 DNA: TGTGCCAGCAGTTTACCAGGGGGGAGAACAGATACGCAGTATTTT
CDR3 length: 14; clone size: .; D gene: .; V gene: TRBV5-1; J gene: TRBJ1-4; CDR3 protein: CASSSGQTSQKLFF; CDR3 DNA: TGCGCCAGCAGCTCCGGACAGACCTCTCAAAAACTGTTTTTT
CDR3 length: 14; clone size: few; D gene: TRBD1; V gene: TRBV27; J gene: TRBJ2-7; CDR3 protein: CASRYTGEHYEQYF; CDR3 DNA: TGTGCCAGCCGTTACACAGGGGAACACTACGAGCAGTACTTC
CDR3 length: 14; clone size: .; D gene: .; V gene: TRBV6-5; J gene: TRBJ1-2; CDR3 protein: CATIGAGTSLGYTF; CDR3 DNA: TGTGCCACGATTGGAGCAGGGACATCACTTGGCTACACCTTC
CDR3 length: 15; clone size: .; D gene: TRBD2; V gene: TRBV4-2; J gene: TRBJ2-3; CDR3 protein: CASSPWGGSTDTQYF; CDR3 DNA: TGTGCCAGCAGCCCGTGGGGGGGAAGCACAGATACGCAGTATTTT
CDR3 length: 15; clone size: .; D gene: .; V gene: TRBV19; J gene: TRBJ2-7; CDR3 protein: CASSIAAGPLYEQYF; CDR3 DNA: TGTGCCAGTAGTATAGCGGCGGGACCTCTCTACGAGCAGTACTTC
CDR3 length: 19; clone size: .; D gene: TRBD1; V gene: TRBV5-4; J gene: TRBJ2-4; CDR3 protein: CASSRIGTALQGAKNIQYF; CDR3 DNA: TGTGCCAGCAGCCGCATAGGGACAGCTTTACAAGGAGCCAAAAACATTCAGTACTTC
CDR3 length: 14; clone size: .; D gene: .; V gene: TRBV5-4; J gene: TRBJ2-7; CDR3 protein: CASSLDRGTYEQYF; CDR3 DNA: TGTGCCAGCAGCTTAGACCGGGGTACCTACGAGCAGTACTTC
CDR3 length: 15; clone size: .; D gene: .; V gene: TRBV19; J gene: TRBJ1-4; CDR3 protein: CASSTQGKTNEKLFF; CDR3 DNA: TGTGCCAGTAGTACTCAGGGAAAAACTAATGAAAAACTGTTTTTT
CDR3 length: 15; clone size: once; D gene: TRBD2; V gene: TRBV18; J gene: TRBJ2-2; CDR3 protein: CASSPLAANTGELFF; CDR3 DNA: TGTGCCAGCTCACCGCTAGCGGCGAACACCGGGGAGCTGTTTTTT
CDR3 length: 15; clone size: .; D gene: .; V gene: TRBV10-2; J gene: TRBJ2-1; CDR3 protein: CASSGRGRGNDEQFF; CDR3 DNA: TGCGCCAGCAGTGGGCGGGGACGTGGAAACGATGAGCAGTTCTTC
CDR3 length: 15; clone size: .; D gene: .; V gene: TRBV27; J gene: TRBJ2-1; CDR3 protein: CASSTPYLRSDEQFF; CDR3 DNA: TGTGCCAGCAGTACGCCATACCTACGAAGTGATGAGCAGTTCTTC
CDR3 length: 15; clone size: .; D gene: .; V gene: TRBV5-6; J gene: TRBJ2-3; CDR3 protein: CASSLFGQNTDTQYF; CDR3 DNA: TGTGCCAGCAGCTTGTTTGGGCAGAACACAGATACGCAGTATTTT
CDR3 length: 17; clone size: .; D gene: TRBD2; V gene: TRBV5-4; J gene: TRBJ2-2; CDR3 protein: CASSLGGGRAVTGELFF; CDR3 DNA: TGTGCCAGCAGCTTGGGGGGCGGGAGGGCCGTCACCGGGGAGCTGTTTTTT
CDR3 length: 15; clone size: .; D gene: .; V gene: TRBV4-1; J gene: TRBJ2-1; CDR3 protein: CASSQGWTTYNEQFF; CDR3 DNA: TGCGCCAGCAGCCAAGGATGGACTACCTACAATGAGCAGTTCTTC